Listed below are T cell receptor beta chains from one sample, sequenced in a study of blood T cell repertoires in COVID-19. Sequenced by immunoSEQ multiplex PCR; TCRdb stores in-frame clones only, minus some. The sample shows about 250,000 clones, roughly 86% of them seen only once. The sequencing sample was made of peripheral blood. The receptors derive from a woman in her sixties or seventies who had recovered from COVID-19. The CDR3 runs from the conserved cysteine through the conserved F or W. The D gene is left open where the match is weak. Rows give clone size only sometimes, using once, few, many, or a class for an expanded clone.

j_call d_call v_call clone_size cdr3_nt cdr3_aa
TRBJ1-1 - TRBV2 - TGTGCCAGCAGTGTCGGGGTAGGCACTGAAGCTTTCTTT CASSVGVGTEAFF
TRBJ1-1 - TRBV18 - TGTGCCAGCTCACCAAGGGGTGAAGCTTTCTTT CASSPRGEAFF
TRBJ2-7 - TRBV5-1 - TGCGCCAGCAGCAAAAGACAGTTCCCCTACGAGCAGTACTTC CASSKRQFPYEQYF
TRBJ2-7 - TRBV21-1 - TGTGCCAGCAGCACCGTTGACAGGGGGCCGCCGGCGGGGGTGCTTCTGGAGCAGTACTTC CASSTVDRGPPAGVLLEQYF
TRBJ2-3 TRBD2 TRBV6-5 - TGTGCCAGCAGTTACTGGGCGGGGGGAACAGATACGCAGTATTTT CASSYWAGGTDTQYF
TRBJ1-2 TRBD1 TRBV28 - TGTGCCAGCAGCCAGGGACAGCCATTCCACTATGGCTACACCTTC CASSQGQPFHYGYTF
TRBJ1-2 TRBD1 TRBV3-1/TRBV3-2 - TGTGCCAGCAGCCTCGGACAGGCCGCCCCTGGCTACACCTTC CASSLGQAAPGYTF
TRBJ2-1 - TRBV7-3 - TGTGCCAGCAGCTTTTATCGGGGTGAGCAGTTCTTC CASSFYRGEQFF
TRBJ2-2 - TRBV19 once TGTGCCAGTAGTCCCCGACAGTTAACCGGGGAGCTGTTTTTT CASSPRQLTGELFF
TRBJ1-5 - TRBV6-2/TRBV6-3 - TGTGCCAGCAGTTACGGACTGACTAGCAATCAGCCCCAGCATTTT CASSYGLTSNQPQHF
TRBJ1-1 - TRBV10-3 - TGTGCCATCAGCAAGGCGGGGGAGGGAGCTTTCTTT CAISKAGEGAFF
TRBJ1-4 - TRBV10-3 - TGTGCCATCAGAAACGGACAGCCGAATGAAAAACTGTTTTTT CAIRNGQPNEKLFF
TRBJ2-5 - TRBV5-1 - TGCGCCAGCAGCTTGGACTTTGAGACCCAGTACTTC CASSLDFETQYF
TRBJ2-2 - TRBV6-1 - TGTGCCAGCAGTGAAGCGCAGACTAGTTGGACCGGGGAGCTGTTTTTT CASSEAQTSWTGELFF
TRBJ1-1 - TRBV2 - TGTGCCAGCAGGGACTGGACAGCGAACACTGAAGCTTTCTTT CASRDWTANTEAFF
TRBJ2-6 - TRBV27 once TGTGCCAGCAGTCCGATCGGGATCTCTGGGGCCAACGTCCTGACTTTC CASSPIGISGANVLTF
TRBJ2-7 - TRBV21-1 - TGTGCCAGCAGCCGGAGGCTCTACGAGCAGTACTTC CASSRRLYEQYF
TRBJ1-5 - TRBV6-5 - TGTGCCAGCAGTTACCGGTCCGGGAAGCAGCCCCAGCATTTT CASSYRSGKQPQHF
TRBJ1-2 - TRBV5-5 - TGTGCCAGCAGCCCGGACAGCTATGGCTACACCTTC CASSPDSYGYTF
TRBJ1-2 TRBD1 TRBV4-2 - TGTGCCAGCAGCCAAGGGGACAGGGTGGGCTACACCTTC CASSQGDRVGYTF
TRBJ2-1 TRBD2 TRBV5-1 - TGCGCCAGCAGCTTGGCTAGCGGGGTCTACAATGAGCAGTTCTTC CASSLASGVYNEQFF
TRBJ2-2 - TRBV19 - TGTGCCACCAAAAACACCGGGGAGCTGTTTTTT CATKNTGELFF
TRBJ1-1 - TRBV7-3 - TGTGCCAGCAGCGCACAGGGTAGGGTCGGCACTGAAGCTTTCTTT CASSAQGRVGTEAFF
TRBJ1-4 - TRBV5-1 - TGCGCCAGCAGCTTGGCTGGGGGCCTACGCGAAAAACTGTTTTTT CASSLAGGLREKLFF
TRBJ2-3 - TRBV27 - TGTGCCAGCAGTTTATACAGGGACACAGATACGCAGTATTTT CASSLYRDTDTQYF
TRBJ2-3 - TRBV7-2 - TGTGCCAGCAGCCCACAGGGAGGGTTAAATACGCAGTATTTT CASSPQGGLNTQYF
TRBJ2-6 - TRBV7-8 - TGTGCCAGCAGCTTACTAACAGGGTTTGGGGCCAACGTCCTGACTTTC CASSLLTGFGANVLTF
TRBJ1-1 - TRBV7-2 - TGTGCCAGCAGCCCGCAATTGACGGGGAAGGCTTTCTTT CASSPQLTGKAFF
TRBJ1-2 - TRBV27 - TGTGCCAGCAGTTTCGACAGGAGAGACTATGGCTACACCTTC CASSFDRRDYGYTF
TRBJ1-2 - TRBV20-1 - TGCAGTGCTAGTGGGATCCTGACAGTGACTAACTATGGCTACACCTTC CSASGILTVTNYGYTF
TRBJ1-1 - TRBV19 - TGTGCCAGTAGTATAGCGGACAGACCGAACACTGAAGCTTTCTTT CASSIADRPNTEAFF
TRBJ1-2 TRBD1 TRBV5-1 - TGCGCCAGCAGCTTGGGGGGACAGCACTATGGCTACACCTTC CASSLGGQHYGYTF
TRBJ2-2 - TRBV7-3 - TGTGCCAGCAGCCCCCGCGTCTCCAATGGCGGGGAGCTGTTTTTT CASSPRVSNGGELFF
TRBJ1-1 - TRBV11-3 - TGTGCCAGCAGCCCGGGGACAATAAACACTGAAGCTTTCTTT CASSPGTINTEAFF
TRBJ2-2 TRBD1 TRBV15 - TGTGCCACCTCGCTAGGGGACAGTCTCACCGGGGAGCTGTTTTTT CATSLGDSLTGELFF
TRBJ2-3 TRBD1 TRBV11-2 - TGTGCCAGCAGCACCAATCTACAGGGGGATACGCAGTATTTT CASSTNLQGDTQYF
TRBJ1-5 TRBD1 TRBV10-3 - TGTGCCATCAGTCCGACAGGGAGACAGCCCCAGCATTTT CAISPTGRQPQHF
TRBJ1-2 - TRBV28 - TGTGCCAGCAGAGGTCAGGGAGGTGACTATGGCTACACCTTC CASRGQGGDYGYTF
TRBJ2-3 - TRBV10-1 - TGCGCCAGTCCCCCCCCGGTAATAGTAGATACGCAGTATTTT CASPPPVIVDTQYF
TRBJ1-5 TRBD1 TRBV7-8 - TGTGCCAGCAGCTTAGCGGGACAGTATCAGCCCCAGCATTTT CASSLAGQYQPQHF
TRBJ2-3 TRBD2 TRBV19 - TGTGCCAGTAGTATACCGAGGTCGGTAGCGGGGTATTTGGATACGCAGTATTTT CASSIPRSVAGYLDTQYF
TRBJ2-7 TRBD2 TRBV4-2 once TGTGCCAGCAGCCGCCGGGGGACTAGCGGGGTCAGCTCCTACGAGCAGTACTTC CASSRRGTSGVSSYEQYF
TRBJ2-1 - TRBV21-1 - TGTGCCACTCCCACCATGGCTCCTTCCTACAATGAGCAGTTCTTC CATPTMAPSYNEQFF
TRBJ2-3 TRBD2 TRBV9 - TGTGCCAGCAGCGGGACTAGCCTAGAATTCTCAGATACGCAGTATTTT CASSGTSLEFSDTQYF
TRBJ1-5 - TRBV9 - TGTGCCAGCAGCCCCCGACCCGACAGTCAGCCCCAGCATTTT CASSPRPDSQPQHF
TRBJ2-7 TRBD2 TRBV5-5 few TGTGCCAGCAGCCCGGGGGGTGTCGAGCAGTACTTC CASSPGGVEQYF
TRBJ1-1 TRBD1 TRBV7-9 - TGTGCCAGCAGCTCCCCGGACAGGGTGCGTGAAGCTTTCTTT CASSSPDRVREAFF
TRBJ2-2 TRBD1 TRBV7-6 - TGTGCCAGCAGCTTCCAGACAGGGGGCGCCGGCACCGGGGAGCTGTTTTTT CASSFQTGGAGTGELFF
TRBJ1-2 - TRBV28 - TGTGCCAGCAGTTTTCGTCAGAACTATGGCTACACCTTC CASSFRQNYGYTF
TRBJ2-6 - TRBV5-1 - TGCGCCAGCAGCTTGGTGCTCGGCGGATTCCCTGGGGCCAACGTCCTGACTTTC CASSLVLGGFPGANVLTF
TRBJ2-3 - TRBV3-1/TRBV3-2 - TGTGCCAGCAGCCAGCCCTCGGGACTGACGTCTGGTACGCAGTATTTT CASSQPSGLTSGTQYF
TRBJ1-4 - TRBV23-1 - TGCGCCAGCAGTCCCTCGGAGGTCGCAACTAATGAAAAACTGTTTTTT CASSPSEVATNEKLFF
TRBJ2-7 - TRBV5-1 - TGCGCCAGCAGCTTCAGTATATCCTACGAGCAGTACTTC CASSFSISYEQYF
TRBJ2-1 TRBD2 TRBV27 - TGTGCCAGCAGTTTACTGCGGGGGAAATACAATGAGCAGTTCTTC CASSLLRGKYNEQFF
TRBJ2-2 - TRBV5-1 - TGCGCCAGCAGGGAACAGGGCGACACCGGGGAGCTGTTTTTT CASREQGDTGELFF
TRBJ1-1 - TRBV6-5 - TGTGCCAGCAGCCAAGGCGGGCGGGATACTGAAGCTTTCTTT CASSQGGRDTEAFF
TRBJ2-7 - TRBV3-1/TRBV3-2 many TGTGCCAGCAGCCGTCAAGGGGGCAGCGGGGAGCAGTACTTC CASSRQGGSGEQYF
TRBJ2-7 TRBD2 TRBV9 - TGTGCCAGCAGCGCTAGCGGGGGGGCCTACGAGCAGTACTTC CASSASGGAYEQYF
TRBJ2-7 TRBD2 TRBV7-2 - TGTGCCAGCAGCCCCACGGGGCTAGCGGGGGGGGAGCAGTACTTC CASSPTGLAGGEQYF
TRBJ1-3 TRBD1 TRBV5-6 few TGTGCCAGCAGCAACGAGCGGGACAGGGGGCACTCTGGAAACACCATATATTTT CASSNERDRGHSGNTIYF